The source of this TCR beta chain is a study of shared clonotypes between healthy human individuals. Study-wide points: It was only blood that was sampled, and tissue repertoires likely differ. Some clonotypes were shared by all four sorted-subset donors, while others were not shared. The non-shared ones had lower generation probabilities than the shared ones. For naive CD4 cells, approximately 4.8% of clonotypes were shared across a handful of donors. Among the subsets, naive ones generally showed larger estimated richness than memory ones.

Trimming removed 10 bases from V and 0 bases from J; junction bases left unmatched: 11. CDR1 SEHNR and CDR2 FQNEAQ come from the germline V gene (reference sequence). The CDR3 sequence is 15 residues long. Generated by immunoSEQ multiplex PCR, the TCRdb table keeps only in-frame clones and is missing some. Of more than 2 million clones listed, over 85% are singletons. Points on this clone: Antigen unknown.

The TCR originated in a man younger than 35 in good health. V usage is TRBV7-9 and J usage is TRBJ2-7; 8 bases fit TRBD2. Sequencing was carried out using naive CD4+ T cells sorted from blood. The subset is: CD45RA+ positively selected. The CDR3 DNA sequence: TGTGCCACCATAATGAGCGGGGGAAGCTCCTACGAGCAGTACTTC. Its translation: CATIMSGGSSYEQYF.